A single sample gave rise to the 20 T cell receptor beta chains below, sequenced in a study of blood T cell repertoires in COVID-19. The assay was immunoSEQ multiplex PCR, and TCRdb's table has in-frame clones only and misses some. Of about 210,000 clones listed, about nine tenths are singletons. Sequencing was done on a sample of PBMCs or T cells enriched from blood (not recorded which). The receptors originated from a man aged 30 to 45 in a cohort exposed to, infected with or recovered from COVID-19 (not recorded which).

This chain links TRBV21-1 with TRBJ2-4; the D call TRBD1 from the table was never checked on the DNA. TRBV21-1 is listed as a pseudogene. The CDR3 contains 15 residues. CDR3 bases: TGTGCCAGCAGCAAAGTGGGGGACATGGAAAACATTCAGTACTTC. This sequence encodes CASSKVGDMENIQYF.

DNA for the CDR3: TGTGCCAGCAGCCAAGAATCGGCAGGGGTTTATCATAATTCACCCCTCCACTTT. Protein product: CASSQESAGVYHNSPLHF. The V and J genes are TRBV14 and TRBJ1-6; the D gene is possibly TRBD1 (6 bases). Germline lookup yields CDR1 SGHDN and CDR2 FVKESK. V dropped 0 bases and J dropped 5 bases, with 17 bases sitting between them. This CDR3 comprises 18 residues.

The chain links TRBV5-4 to TRBJ2-2, with D unresolved. Germline V CDR1 and CDR2: SGHNT, YYREEE (reference sequence). V shed 4 bases and J shed 4 bases, with 11 bases lying between them. The length of the CDR3 is 14 residues. This CDR3 is CASSRQRVTGELFF. The CDR3 bases are TGTGCCAGCAGCCGGCAGCGAGTCACCGGGGAGCTGTTTTTT.

This chain uses TRBV28 with TRBJ1-2; a possible D gene is TRBD1 (5 bases). This CDR3 comprises 14 residues. V lost 6 bases, J lost 1 base, and 12 bases lay in between. Per the germline V gene, CDR1 is MDHEN and CDR2 is SYDVKM. The CDR3 DNA sequence: TGTGCCAGCAGGGGGGGGACGTTTAACTATGGCTACACCTTC. Translation: CASRGGTFNYGYTF.

This chain uses TRBV6-2 or TRBV6-3 with TRBJ2-7; D call uncertain. Deletions cut 2 bases from V and 0 bases from J, with 26 bases between. Germline V gene sequence: CDR1 MNHEY, CDR2 SVGEGT. This CDR3 is built from 20 residues. In DNA form, the CDR3 reads TGTGCCAGCAGTTACCGGGTATCGGCAGCCGTCGTTTTAAGCTCCTACGAGCAGTACTTC. Translating gives CASSYRVSAAVVLSSYEQYF.

The V and J genes are TRBV10-2 and TRBJ2-7, with D unresolved. Per the germline V gene, CDR1 is WSHSY and CDR2 is SAAADI. Deletions cut 2 bases from V and 3 bases from J, with 8 bases between. This CDR3 contains 13 residues. CDR3 in amino acids: CASSEDSFYEQYF. The CDR3 DNA is TGCGCCAGCAGTGAGGACTCCTTCTACGAGCAGTACTTC.

This chain links TRBV5-1 with TRBJ2-7, with 9 bases lining up with TRBD2. The trim removed 1 base at V and 0 bases at J, leaving 5 bases unmatched. CDR3 length: 16 amino acids. Germline lookup yields CDR1 SGHRS and CDR2 YFSETQ. As DNA, the CDR3 is TGCGCCAGCAGCTTGCGGTTAGCGGGGGCCTCCTACGAGCAGTACTTC. Its translation: CASSLRLAGASYEQYF.

This chain joins TRBV2 and TRBJ1-5, with 9 bases lining up with TRBD1. The CDR3 runs to 17 residues. The V gene end was trimmed by 9 bases and the J gene end by 2 bases; junction bases not matched to a gene: 14. In germline, CDR1 is SNHLY, CDR2 FYNNEI. The CDR3: CASNTGTGSWRNQPQHF. DNA of the CDR3: TGTGCCAGTAATACCGGGACAGGGAGTTGGCGCAATCAGCCCCAGCATTTT.

This clone was found a few times. This rearrangement joins TRBV28 to TRBJ1-4; possible D gene TRBD1, 5 bases. This CDR3 is 13 amino acids long. The germline V gene encodes CDR1 MDHEN and CDR2 SYDVKM. Trimming removed 5 bases at V and 8 bases at J, with 12 bases between. The CDR3 loop is CASSLGGGEKLFF. CDR3 sequence (DNA): TGTGCCAGCAGTCTCGGGGGTGGGGAAAAACTGTTTTTT.

CDR3 coding DNA: TGTGCCAGCAGCACTAGACAGGGGCTTCACACCTTC. Amino acid sequence: CASSTRQGLHTF. The rearrangement uses TRBV9 and TRBJ1-2; 8 bases agree with TRBD1. This CDR3 is 12 amino acids long. Germline lookup yields CDR1 SGDLS and CDR2 YYNGEE. The ends lost 4 bases at V and 12 bases at J; junction bases unmatched: 8.

The J gene is TRBJ1-5, the V gene TRBV7-8; D is unresolved. The CDR3 covers 17 residues. CDR1 is SGHVS, CDR2 FQNEAQ, per germline. The germline V and J ends were trimmed by 1 base and 4 bases, with 17 bases remaining between them. The CDR3 DNA reads as TGTGCCAGCAGCTTAGGAGTCATACGGGATAGTAATCAGCCCCAGCATTTT. Amino acids: CASSLGVIRDSNQPQHF. The entire variable domain, with the rest obtained from reference TRBV7-8 and TRBJ1-5, is as follows: GAGVSQSPRYKVAKRGQDVALRCDPISGHVSLFWYQQALGQGPEFLTYFQNEAQLDKSGLPSDRFFAERPEGSVSTLKIQRTQQEDSAVYLCASSLGVIRDSNQPQHFGDGTRLSIL.

This sequence joins TRBV18 and TRBJ2-3; 7 bases match TRBD2. In germline, CDR1 is KGHSH, CDR2 LQKENI. This CDR3 has 16 amino acids. Losses at the gene ends were 3 bases for V and 3 bases for J; bases not matched to a gene: 9. As DNA, the CDR3 is TGTGCCAGCTCACCTCAGCGGGGAGTAGGTACAGATACGCAGTATTTT. This codes for CASSPQRGVGTDTQYF.

V gene TRBV4-1 combines with J gene TRBJ2-7, with a weak D call TRBD1 (7 bases). The CDR3 has 13 residues. V was trimmed by 3 bases and J by 8 bases, leaving 14 bases between them. Per the germline V gene, CDR1 is MGHRA and CDR2 is YSYEKL. The CDR3 reads CASSQAGGIQQYF. In nucleotides, the CDR3 is TGCGCCAGCAGCCAGGCAGGGGGGATTCAGCAGTACTTC.

The V and J genes are TRBV18 and TRBJ2-1; possibly TRBD2 for D (10 bases). V gave up 1 base and J gave up 5 bases, with 36 bases separating them. In germline, CDR1 is KGHSH, CDR2 LQKENI. The CDR3 contains 23 residues. For the CDR3, the DNA is TGTGCCAGCTCACCACTAGGACAGGGGTCCGGTAGCGGGAGGTCTGACGTGCACAATGAGCAGTTCTTC. Translated, it gives CASSPLGQGSGSGRSDVHNEQFF.

The genes are TRBV4-1 and TRBJ2-7, with D maybe TRBD1 (7 bases). The germline V gene has CDR1 MGHRA and CDR2 YSYEKL. The V end lost 3 bases, the J end lost 5 bases, and 20 bases lay between the germline ends. The CDR3 extends over 16 amino acids. The chain's CDR3 is CASSHDLGQGGHEQYF. CDR3 sequence (DNA): TGCGCCAGCAGCCATGATCTCGGGCAGGGGGGCCACGAGCAGTACTTC.

The gene calls are TRBV19 and TRBJ2-5; a weak D match, TRBD2 (5 bases). Germline-derived CDR1 and CDR2 are LNHDA and SQIVND (reference sequence). The CDR3 spans 16 residues. The ends were cut back, 2 bases at V and 4 bases at J, with 17 bases in the middle. The CDR3 DNA is TGTGCCAGTAGTATAAGAGGGCGCACGACCGGAGAGACCCAGTACTTC. Protein product: CASSIRGRTTGETQYF. Filled out from reference TRBV19 and TRBJ2-5, the complete variable domain reads DGGITQSPKYLFRKEGQNVTLSCEQNLNHDAMYWYRQDPGQGLRLIYYSQIVNDFQKGDIAEGYSVSREKKESFPLTVTSAQKNPTAFYLCASSIRGRTTGETQYFGPGTRLLVL.

The chain recombines TRBV18 with TRBJ2-7; 13 bases align to TRBD2. This CDR3 is 15 amino acids long. The junction had 6 bases not matched to a gene; V was cut back by 4 bases and J by 6 bases. CDR1 and CDR2 (germline): KGHSH, LQKENI. The CDR3 region is CASSQGTSGIAEQYF. The DNA for the CDR3 is TGTGCCAGCTCACAAGGGACTAGCGGGATTGCCGAGCAGTACTTC.

The chain links TRBV9 to TRBJ2-1; 14 nucleotides match TRBD2. V lost 2 bases to trimming and J lost 8 bases; unmatched junction nucleotides: 27. Per the germline V gene, CDR1 is SGDLS and CDR2 is YYNGEE. This CDR3 spans 23 amino acids. In nucleotides, the CDR3 is TGTGCCAGCAGCGTGTCCCCCGGATCCTCTGGACTAGCGGGAGGTCGTGATTTGGATGAGCAGTTCTTC. It is translated as CASSVSPGSSGLAGGRDLDEQFF.

V and J are TRBV6-1 and TRBJ1-2; D not resolved. The CDR3 sequence is 14 residues long. The ends were cut back, 1 base at V and 0 bases at J, with 6 bases in the middle. Germline V gene sequence: CDR1 MNHNS, CDR2 SASEGT. CDR3 protein: CASSEGSTNYGYTF. In nucleotides, the CDR3 is TGTGCCAGCAGTGAAGGGAGTACTAACTATGGCTACACCTTC.

The chain is built from TRBV29-1 and TRBJ2-2; TRBD1 is a possible D gene (6 bases). Germline CDR1 and CDR2: SQVTM and ANQGSEA. The CDR3 is made up of 14 amino acids. The V end was cut by 5 bases, the J end by 5 bases, with 15 bases between. CDR3 sequence (DNA): TGCAGCGTTCCCACAGGGCATCGGACCGGGGAGCTGTTTTTT. This codes for CSVPTGHRTGELFF.